This TCR beta chain stems from a study of blood T cell repertoires in COVID-19. The assay was immunoSEQ multiplex PCR, and TCRdb's table has in-frame clones only and misses some. The sample lists 300,000 to 350,000 clones, approximately 92% occurring once. Trimming took off 0 bases at V and 7 bases at J, with 10 bases between the two ends. Germline CDR1 and CDR2: SGHRS and YFSETQ. This CDR3 region has 14 residues. Sequencing input: peripheral blood. The sequence derives from a woman under 40 with COVID-19, enrolled during active disease. The gene calls are TRBV5-1 and TRBJ2-2; D gene uncertain. The DNA for the CDR3 is TGCGCCAGCAGCTTGGGTGGCGGAAGCGGGGAGCTGTTTTTT. Protein: CASSLGGGSGELFF.